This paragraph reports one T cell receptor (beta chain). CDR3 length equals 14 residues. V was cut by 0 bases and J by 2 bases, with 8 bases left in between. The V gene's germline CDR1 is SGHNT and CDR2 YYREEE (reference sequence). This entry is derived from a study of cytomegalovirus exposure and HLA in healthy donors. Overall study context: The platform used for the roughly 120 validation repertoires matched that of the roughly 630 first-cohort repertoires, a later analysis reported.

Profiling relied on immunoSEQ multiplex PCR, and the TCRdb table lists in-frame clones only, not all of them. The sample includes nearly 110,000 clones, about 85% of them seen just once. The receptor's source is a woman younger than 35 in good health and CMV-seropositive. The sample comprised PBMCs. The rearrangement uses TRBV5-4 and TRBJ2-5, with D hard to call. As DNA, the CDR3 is TGTGCCAGCAGCTTGGATCCCGAGCAAGAGACCCAGTACTTC. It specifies CASSLDPEQETQYF. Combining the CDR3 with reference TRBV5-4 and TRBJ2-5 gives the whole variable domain ETGVTQSPTHLIKTRGQQVTLRCSSQSGHNTVSWYQQALGQGPQFIFQYYREEENGRGNFPPRFSGLQFPNYSSELNVNALELDDSALYLCASSLDPEQETQYFGPGTRLLVL.